What follows is one TCR beta chain and its context. Its matching antigen is unknown. One junction end disagrees with the germline gene, perhaps due to a read error. This sample was taken from a study of T-cell memory formation after mild COVID-19. For the study at large: Clusters were largely donor specific.

Findings and limits, study-wide: The authors left the SARS-CoV-2 specificity of second-wave clones peaking on day 37 unconfirmed. Several responding clones turned up in pre-infection memory, indicating that cross-reactive memory may have taken part.

TCRdb processed the 5' RACE reads anew with MiXCR; each CDR3 protein has one entry. The table includes roughly 150,000 distinct CDR3 sequences, about 25% detected once. Per the germline V gene, CDR1 is SQVTM and CDR2 is ANQGSEA. CDR3 length: 13 amino acids. The clonotype comes from an adult woman who had mild COVID-19 (a few samples of this study predate the infection). Cell type and time point are not known. This chain uses TRBV29-1 with TRBJ1-2; TRBD1 matches 9 bases. Sequences were obtained from PBMCs or a T cell subset sorted from them (not recorded which). For the CDR3, the DNA is TGCAGCGTAGAAGACAGGGGGAGAGCTGGCTACACCTTC. This translates into CSVEDRGRAGYTF.